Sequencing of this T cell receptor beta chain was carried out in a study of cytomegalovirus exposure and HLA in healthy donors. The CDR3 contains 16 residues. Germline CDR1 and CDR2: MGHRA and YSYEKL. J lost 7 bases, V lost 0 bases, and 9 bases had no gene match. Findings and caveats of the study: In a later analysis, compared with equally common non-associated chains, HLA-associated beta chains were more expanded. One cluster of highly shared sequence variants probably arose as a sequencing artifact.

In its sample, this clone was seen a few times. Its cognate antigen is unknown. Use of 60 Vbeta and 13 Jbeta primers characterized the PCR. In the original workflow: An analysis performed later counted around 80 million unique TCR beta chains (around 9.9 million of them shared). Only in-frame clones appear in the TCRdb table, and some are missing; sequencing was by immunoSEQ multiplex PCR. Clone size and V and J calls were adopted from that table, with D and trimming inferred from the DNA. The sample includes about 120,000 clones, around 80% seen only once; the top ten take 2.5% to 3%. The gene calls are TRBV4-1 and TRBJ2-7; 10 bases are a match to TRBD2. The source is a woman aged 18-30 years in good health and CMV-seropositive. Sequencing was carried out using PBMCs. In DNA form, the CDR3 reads TGCGCCAGCAGCCAAGATCTAGCGGGAGACGGGAGGGAGCAGTACTTC. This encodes CASSQDLAGDGREQYF.